This TCR beta chain is from a study of regulatory T cells in long-lasting Graves disease. Study-level findings and limits: Persistent Graves' patients showed reduced TCR diversity versus newly diagnosed patients.

Germline V CDR1 and CDR2: SGHTS, YDEGEE. This CDR3 spans 19 amino acids. J gave up 4 bases and V 0 bases, and 14 bases lay outside the gene matches. As for time point: persistent/refractory GD, antithyroid drugs over 5 years with positive TRAb. After RNA was extracted from PBMCs, the TCR library was made from it. The authors diagnosed Graves' disease using American Thyroid Association guidelines. Sequencing libraries for TCR beta were prepared with iRepertoire HTBI primers and Arm-PCR of CDR3 regions. A single record per CDR3 protein comes from TCRdb applying MiXCR to the multiplex PCR reads. This table has 300,000 to 350,000 distinct CDR3 sequences, about 19% appearing once. This clonotype has just a few counts. The antigen remains unidentified.

The gene calls are TRBV5-8 and TRBJ1-5, with TRBD1 matching 9 bases. This TCR was recovered from a female donor with Graves disease. This material consisted of peripheral blood mononuclear cells (PBMCs), taken when the disease was refractory, from a patient treated with antithyroid drugs. CDR3 sequence reads: CASSLAEGTGSYGNQPQHF. The DNA for the CDR3 is TGTGCCAGCAGCTTGGCGGAGGGGACAGGGAGTTACGGGAATCAGCCCCAGCATTTT.